Following are 10 T cell receptor beta chains from one sample sequenced in a study of T cell responses to AZD1222 COVID-19 vaccine. Profiled with immunoSEQ multiplex PCR; TCRdb holds only in-frame clones, not every one. The table shows tens of thousands of clones, with about 74% occurring only once. The material sequenced was peripheral blood, taken 28 days after the second AZD1222 dose. All receptors derive from an adult who received the AZD1222 COVID-19 vaccine.

The rearrangement links TRBV5-1 to TRBJ1-2; D gene uncertain. Trimming pared 0 bases from V and 2 bases from J, leaving 14 bases between. The CDR3 is made up of 16 amino acids. Germline V gene data show CDR1 as SGHRS and CDR2 as YFSETQ. CDR3: CASSLAIVSSNYGYTF. Here the CDR3 DNA reads TGCGCCAGCAGCTTGGCCATCGTTTCGTCGAACTATGGCTACACCTTC. The full variable domain, rest sourced from reference TRBV5-1 and TRBJ1-2, is KAGVTQTPRYLIKTRGQQVTLSCSPISGHRSVSWYQQTPGQGLQFLFEYFSETQRNKGNFPGRFSGRQFSNSRSEMNVSTLELGDSALYLCASSLAIVSSNYGYTFGSGTRLTVV.

The chain combines TRBV10-3 with TRBJ2-1; 8 nucleotides agree with TRBD1. CDR3 size: 15 residues. CDR1 is ENHRY and CDR2 is SYGVKD in the germline V gene. Trimming at V came to 4 bases and at J to 3 bases, leaving 5 bases not matched to a gene. Here the CDR3 DNA reads TGTGCCATCAGTGTGCAGGACAGGGACTACAATGAGCAGTTCTTC. Translated, it gives CAISVQDRDYNEQFF.

This rearrangement joins TRBV29-1 to TRBJ2-3; possible D gene TRBD1, 5 bases. Trimming cost V 6 bases and J 2 bases, with 15 bases left between them. The CDR3 consists of 14 residues. CDR1 is SQVTM, CDR2 ANQGSEA, per germline. CDR3: CSVFPWGPTDTQYF. CDR3 nucleotides: TGCAGCGTCTTCCCGTGGGGCCCCACAGATACGCAGTATTTT.

The rearrangement joins TRBV6-5 to TRBJ2-3; D gene ambiguous. V was pared by 4 bases and J by 4 bases, with 9 bases between. CDR1 and CDR2 from the germline V gene are MNHEY and SVGAGI. The length of the CDR3 is 13 residues. CDR3 DNA sequence: TGTGCCAGCAGTTTTCGCCGGTCAGATACGCAGTATTTT. Protein product: CASSFRRSDTQYF.

The chain has TRBV14 and TRBJ2-2, with D possibly called TRBD1 or TRBD2 (5 bases each). Trimming cost V 0 bases and J 8 bases, with 13 bases left between them. This CDR3 is built from 15 residues. CDR1 is SGHDN, CDR2 FVKESK, per germline. The CDR3 nucleotides read TGTGCCAGCAGCCAAGATCATCGGGGACCAGGGGAGCTGTTTTTT. It translates to CASSQDHRGPGELFF. Looking up the rest from reference TRBV14 and TRBJ2-2 gives the full variable domain: EAGVTQFPSHSVIEKGQTVTLRCDPISGHDNLYWYRRVMGKEIKFLLHFVKESKQDESGMPNNRFLAERTGGTYSTLKVQPAELEDSGVYFCASSQDHRGPGELFFGEGSRLTVL.

V usage is TRBV6-6 and J usage is TRBJ1-5; TRBD1 is a possible D gene (5 bases). The germline V and J ends were trimmed by 4 bases and 5 bases, with 18 bases remaining between them. Germline V gene lookup returns CDR1 MNHNY and CDR2 SVGAGI (reference sequence). The length of the CDR3 is 16 residues. The CDR3 sequence: CASSSTQGESDQPQHF. The CDR3 nucleotides are TGTGCCAGCAGTTCCACGCAGGGAGAGTCAGATCAGCCCCAGCATTTT.

The gene calls are TRBV5-5 and TRBJ1-6, with TRBD1 matching 7 bases. The germline CDR1 and CDR2 sequences are SGHKS and YYEKEE (reference sequence). The CDR3 extends over 14 amino acids. With 4 bases clipped from V and 6 bases from J, the junction kept 4 bases outside the gene matches. The CDR3 loop is CASSEGQLNSPLHF. In DNA, the CDR3 is TGTGCCAGCAGCGAGGGACAGCTTAATTCACCCCTCCACTTT.

J is TRBJ1-2 and V is TRBV15, with no clear D. Looked up from germline, CDR1 is LNHNV and CDR2 is YYDKDF (reference sequence). The CDR3 runs to 13 residues. The ends were cut back, 8 bases at V and 2 bases at J, with 12 bases in the middle. The DNA of the CDR3 is TGTGCCACCTCGAACCGACGGAACTATGGCTACACCTTC. As protein: CATSNRRNYGYTF.

Here the CDR3 DNA reads TGTGCCAGTAGTCGAATCGAGGGGACAGGGGGCTGGACTGAAGCTTTCTTT. Residues: CASSRIEGTGGWTEAFF. V is TRBV19 and J is TRBJ1-1; TRBD1 matches at 12 bases. Germline V lookup: CDR1 LNHDA, CDR2 SQIVND (reference sequence). V lost 5 bases, J lost 5 bases, and 12 bases stayed unmatched. CDR3 length equals 17 residues.

This clone turned up a few times. The V and J genes are TRBV7-9 and TRBJ2-1, with D maybe TRBD2 (6 bases). V was cut by 4 bases and J by 3 bases, with 7 bases left in between. CDR3 length: 13 amino acids. The V gene's germline CDR1 is SEHNR and CDR2 FQNEAQ (reference sequence). In nucleotides, the CDR3 is TGTGCCAGCAGCTCGGGACTCTACAATGAGCAGTTCTTC. Amino acids: CASSSGLYNEQFF.